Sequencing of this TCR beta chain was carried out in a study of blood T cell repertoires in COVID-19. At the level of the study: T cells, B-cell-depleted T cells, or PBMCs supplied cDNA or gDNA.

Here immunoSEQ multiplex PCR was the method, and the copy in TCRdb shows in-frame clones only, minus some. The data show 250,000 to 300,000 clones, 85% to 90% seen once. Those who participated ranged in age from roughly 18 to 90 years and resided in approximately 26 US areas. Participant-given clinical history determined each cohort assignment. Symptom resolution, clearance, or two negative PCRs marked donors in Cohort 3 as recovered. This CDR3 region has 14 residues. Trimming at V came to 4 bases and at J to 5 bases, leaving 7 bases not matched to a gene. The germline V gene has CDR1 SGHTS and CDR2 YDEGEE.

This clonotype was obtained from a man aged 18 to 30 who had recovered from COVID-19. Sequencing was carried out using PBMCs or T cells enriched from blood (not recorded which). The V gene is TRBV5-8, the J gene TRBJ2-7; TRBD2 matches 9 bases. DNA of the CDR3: TGTGCCAGCAGCCTTAGCGGGAGCGGCAACGAGCAGTACTTC. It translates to CASSLSGSGNEQYF. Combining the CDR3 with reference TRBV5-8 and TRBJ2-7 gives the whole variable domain EAGVTQSPTHLIKTRGQQATLRCSPISGHTSVYWYQQALGLGLQFLLWYDEGEERNRGNFPPRFSGRQFPNYSSELNVNALELEDSALYLCASSLSGSGNEQYFGPGTRLTVT.